The 5 T cell receptor beta chains presented below share a single source sample, sequenced in a study of vaccination effects on CD4 cells after COVID-19. No antigen is known for these receptors. Antigen-specific CD4+ T cells expanded by the ViraFEST assay with viral peptide pools were then sequenced. Once cultured for more than nine days, the cells underwent separation to obtain CD4+ T cells. Nucleocapsid antibodies stayed negative before and after vaccination, showing no earlier SARS-CoV-2 infection. Clones were sequenced by immunoSEQ multiplex PCR, and TCRdb holds only the in-frame ones, with some missing. The data contain 68,000 or so clones, 75% to 90% of them seen just once; the ten biggest clones take up 12%. The sample consisted of CD4+ T cells from PBMCs cultured with SARS-CoV-2 spike peptides, taken before COVID-19 vaccination. Source of these receptors: a human donor who received a COVID-19 vaccine.

The chain joins TRBV5-4 to TRBJ2-2; D is unresolved. With 0 bases removed from V and 2 bases from J, the gap between germline ends came to 11 bases. This CDR3 is 16 amino acids long. Germline V gene sequence: CDR1 SGHNT, CDR2 YYREEE (reference sequence). In DNA, the CDR3 is TGTGCCAGCAGCTTGGTGGTGGGTGTCAACACCGGGGAGCTGTTTTTT. Translated: CASSLVVGVNTGELFF.

The chain links TRBV28 to TRBJ1-1; D remains unclear. CDR1 and CDR2 from the germline V gene are MDHEN and SYDVKM. With 6 bases removed from V and 0 bases from J, the gap between germline ends came to 8 bases. CDR3 size: 13 residues. CDR3 bases: TGTGCCAGCAGCCTTAACTTGAACACTGAAGCTTTCTTT. Amino acids: CASSLNLNTEAFF.

This clone was counted a few times. This chain uses TRBV5-8 with TRBJ1-5, with D possibly TRBD1 on 6 matching bases. Trimming cost V 4 bases and J 0 bases, with 14 bases left between them. Germline-derived CDR1 and CDR2 are SGHTS and YDEGEE. The CDR3 is 16 residues long. CDR3 protein: CASSRGQGSSNQPQHF. The CDR3 bases are TGTGCCAGCAGCCGGGGGCAGGGTTCTAGCAATCAGCCCCAGCATTTT. The whole variable domain, filled in from reference TRBV5-8 and TRBJ1-5, reads EAGVTQSPTHLIKTRGQQATLRCSPISGHTSVYWYQQALGLGLQFLLWYDEGEERNRGNFPPRFSGRQFPNYSSELNVNALELEDSALYLCASSRGQGSSNQPQHFGDGTRLSIL.

The chain is built from TRBV19 and TRBJ2-3, with D perhaps TRBD1 or TRBD2 (5 bases each). The ends were cut back, 6 bases at V and 0 bases at J, with 16 bases in the middle. Per germline, CDR1 LNHDA and CDR2 SQIVND (reference sequence). CDR3 length: 16 amino acids. In DNA form, the CDR3 reads TGTGCCAGTAGATCTGGGACGGTCACTAGCACAGATACGCAGTATTTT. This codes for CASRSGTVTSTDTQYF.

The J gene is TRBJ1-1, the V gene TRBV7-2; D ambiguous. The length of the CDR3 is 15 residues. Deletions cut 4 bases from V and 0 bases from J, with 12 bases between. Germline V gene data show CDR1 as SGHTA and CDR2 as FQGNSA. CDR3 DNA: TGTGCCAGCAGCTCCGGCCGGTCAGTGAACACTGAAGCTTTCTTT. Its translation is CASSSGRSVNTEAFF.